This TCR beta chain was sequenced during a study of PD-L1 blockade in urothelial cancer. The wider study: Patients had undergone 0 to 3 prior chemotherapy regimens. Once treatment had started, blood was analyzed at 3 weeks (second dose) and again at 6 weeks.

Pretreatment sampling and on-treatment sampling together yielded between 1 and 8 samples for each patient. Germline V lookup: CDR1 KGHSH, CDR2 LQKENI. V lost 2 bases, J lost 0 bases, and 4 bases stayed unmatched. This CDR3 contains 15 residues. Synthetic TCR analog templates were spiked into all PCRs individually. Produced via immunoSEQ multiplex PCR; TCRdb's table is partial and in-frame only. The profile covers about 74,000 clones, with around 80% appearing a single time and 4.7% taken by the ten largest. Source: PBMCs, taken around atezolizumab (anti-PD-L1) treatment. V and J are TRBV18 and TRBJ2-7; 7 bases are shared with TRBD1. The TCR was taken from a man between 65 and 80 years old with urothelial cancer. CDR3 sequence reads: CASSPRTGSSYEQYF. In DNA, the CDR3 is TGTGCCAGCTCACCAAGGACAGGCAGCTCCTACGAGCAGTACTTC.